Shown below are 16 T cell receptor beta chains from a single sample sequenced in a study of blood T cell repertoires in COVID-19. Only in-frame clones appear in the TCRdb table, and some are missing; sequencing was by immunoSEQ multiplex PCR. This table holds approximately 200,000 clones, approximately 84% found once. The specimen was peripheral blood. The receptor source for this set is a man aged 35-49 years with acute or convalescent COVID-19.

The CDR3, as DNA: TGTGCCAGTAGCCATAGCAATCAGCCCCAGCATTTT. It encodes CASSHSNQPQHF. The V and J genes are TRBV19 and TRBJ1-5; D gene uncertain. Germline V gives CDR1 LNHDA, CDR2 SQIVND (reference sequence). Trimming took off 6 bases at V and 0 bases at J, with 3 bases between the two ends. The length of the CDR3 is 12 residues.

This chain links TRBV5-6 with TRBJ1-6; 9 bases line up with TRBD1. The CDR3 is 15 amino acids. Per germline, CDR1 SGHDT and CDR2 YYEEEE. Losses at the gene ends were 4 bases for V and 7 bases for J; bases not matched to a gene: 6. In nucleotides, the CDR3 is TGTGCCAGCAGCCTGGGGGACAGGGAGAATTCACCCCTCCACTTT. Amino acid sequence: CASSLGDRENSPLHF. Together with reference TRBV5-6 and TRBJ1-6, the CDR3 gives the full variable domain: DAGVTQSPTHLIKTRGQQVTLRCSPKSGHDTVSWYQQALGQGPQFIFQYYEEEERQRGNFPDRFSGHQFPNYSSELNVNALLLGDSALYLCASSLGDRENSPLHFGNGTRLTVT.

The chain joins TRBV11-2 to TRBJ2-1; D gene uncertain. Germline-derived CDR1 and CDR2 are SGHAT and FQNNGV. CDR3 length equals 15 residues. Between the trimmed V and J ends, which lost 4 bases and 8 bases, there was a span of 18 bases. CDR3 residues: CASSSMTVGFDEQFF. The CDR3, as DNA: TGTGCCAGCAGCTCCATGACTGTTGGGTTTGATGAGCAGTTCTTC.

This clone was seen only once. The chain couples TRBV11-2 to TRBJ1-1, with 10 bases that match TRBD1. The junction had 7 bases not matched to a gene; V was cut back by 4 bases and J by 11 bases. This CDR3 comprises 13 residues. From germline, CDR1 is SGHAT and CDR2 FQNNGV. In DNA form, the CDR3 reads TGTGCCAGCAGCTCGGACAGGGGGAATAGGGCTTTCTTT. Its protein product is CASSSDRGNRAFF.

The chain joins TRBV19 to TRBJ1-3, with D perhaps matching TRBD1 (5 bases). The V end was cut by 8 bases, the J end by 0 bases, with 11 bases between. Germline values: CDR1 LNHDA, CDR2 SQIVND (reference sequence). The CDR3 extends over 14 amino acids. CDR3 nucleotides: TGTGCCAGTGCAGGGTCCTACTCTGGAAACACCATATATTTT. Translated: CASAGSYSGNTIYF.

The rearrangement uses TRBV21-1 and TRBJ2-1; TRBD2 is taken as the D call from the table, unchecked against the DNA. TRBV21-1 corresponds to a pseudogene. The length of the CDR3 is 16 residues. CDR3 DNA sequence: TGTGCCAGCAGCAAAGCGACTAGCGGAGGGAACAATGAGCAGTTCTTC. Translating it yields CASSKATSGGNNEQFF.

J is TRBJ2-7 and V is TRBV27; 7 positions match TRBD1. The CDR3 totals 16 residues. The V gene end was trimmed by 6 bases and the J gene end by 5 bases; junction bases not matched to a gene: 16. Germline CDR1 MNHEY, CDR2 SMNVEV (reference sequence). As DNA, the CDR3 is TGTGCCAGCAGCTCTCCCCTAAAAGACAGGGACCACGAGCAGTACTTC. Protein sequence: CASSSPLKDRDHEQYF.

This clone was seen just once. V gene TRBV5-1 combines with J gene TRBJ1-1; D call uncertain. Trimming took off 3 bases at V and 5 bases at J, with 17 bases between the two ends. Germline-derived CDR1 and CDR2 are SGHRS and YFSETQ. This CDR3 has 15 residues. CDR3 protein: CASSSGLQGSTEAFF. Here the CDR3 DNA reads TGCGCCAGCAGCTCAGGACTGCAAGGGAGTACTGAAGCTTTCTTT. Together with reference TRBV5-1 and TRBJ1-1, the CDR3 gives the full variable domain: KAGVTQTPRYLIKTRGQQVTLSCSPISGHRSVSWYQQTPGQGLQFLFEYFSETQRNKGNFPGRFSGRQFSNSRSEMNVSTLELGDSALYLCASSSGLQGSTEAFFGQGTRLTVV.

The genes are TRBV19 and TRBJ2-1; the D is unclear. This CDR3 spans 17 amino acids. Germline V CDR1 and CDR2: LNHDA, SQIVND (reference sequence). The germline V and J ends were trimmed by 1 base and 2 bases, with 15 bases remaining between them. The CDR3 sequence is CASSIGFATHAYNEQFF. For the CDR3, the DNA is TGTGCCAGTAGTATAGGGTTCGCGACTCATGCCTACAATGAGCAGTTCTTC.

This chain connects TRBV5-1 to TRBJ2-1; TRBD2 matches 10 bases. The V gene's germline CDR1 is SGHRS and CDR2 YFSETQ. The V gene end was trimmed by 4 bases and the J gene end by 7 bases; junction bases not matched to a gene: 5. The CDR3 is 14 residues long. The CDR3 is CASSPQGLANEQFF. In DNA, the CDR3 is TGCGCCAGCAGCCCACAGGGACTAGCGAATGAGCAGTTCTTC.

This rearrangement joins TRBV28 to TRBJ1-2; unclear D gene. The length of the CDR3 is 12 residues. Trimming pared 2 bases from V and 4 bases from J, leaving 5 bases between. Germline V gives CDR1 MDHEN, CDR2 SYDVKM. As DNA, the CDR3 is TGTGCCAGCAGTTTAACTGCCTATGGCTACACCTTC. Translation gives CASSLTAYGYTF.

The rearrangement joins TRBV6-5 to TRBJ2-2; 7 nucleotides agree with TRBD1. V lost 6 bases, J lost 4 bases, and 8 bases stayed unmatched. Germline CDR1 MNHEY, CDR2 SVGAGI. The CDR3 runs 15 residues. The CDR3 sequence: CASRTTGLGTGELFF. In DNA, the CDR3 is TGTGCCAGCAGGACGACAGGGTTAGGCACCGGGGAGCTGTTTTTT.

The rearrangement links TRBV6-5 to TRBJ1-3; 9 bases are shared with TRBD1. CDR1 MNHEY and CDR2 SVGAGI come from the germline V gene. J lost 8 bases, V lost 2 bases, and 4 bases had no gene match. The CDR3 is made up of 14 amino acids. The CDR3 reads CASSYDRGLDTIYF. As DNA, the CDR3 is TGTGCCAGCAGTTACGACAGGGGGTTAGACACCATATATTTT.

The chain combines TRBV6-5 with TRBJ2-1; D is perhaps TRBD1 (6 bases). V lost 6 bases to trimming and J lost 6 bases, with 15 bases between them. The CDR3 loop spans 14 amino acids. The germline V gene has CDR1 MNHEY and CDR2 SVGAGI. The CDR3 nucleotides read TGTGCCAGCAGCCAACAGGGTTCTCGCAATGAGCAGTTCTTC. Translated: CASSQQGSRNEQFF.

The V call is TRBV29-1, the J call TRBJ2-5; D might be TRBD2 (5 bases). The CDR3 sequence is 13 residues long. Trimming stripped 4 bases from V and 4 bases from J, with 13 bases between. Germline-derived CDR1 and CDR2 are SQVTM and ANQGSEA. This CDR3 reads CSVVRAARETQYF. The CDR3 DNA follows: TGCAGCGTTGTGAGGGCCGCACGAGAGACCCAGTACTTC.

The chain combines TRBV13 with TRBJ1-5; possible D gene TRBD1, 5 bases. Per the germline V gene, CDR1 is PRHDT and CDR2 is FYEKMQ (reference sequence). Trimming left V 5 bases short and J 7 bases short, with 15 bases between. The CDR3 sequence is 14 residues long. CDR3 nucleotide sequence: TGTGCCAGCAGCGCGGGACGGTCAGACCAGCCCCAGCATTTT. This translates into CASSAGRSDQPQHF.